A selection of T cell receptor beta chains follows, all from one sample in a study of blood T cell repertoires in COVID-19. Assay: immunoSEQ multiplex PCR; the TCRdb copy retains only in-frame clones and omits some. Altogether roughly 30,000 clones are present, about 85% being singletons, with the ten largest covering 9.3%. Sequenced: peripheral blood. The receptors originated from a human donor in a cohort sampled during active COVID-19. The CDR3 runs from the conserved cysteine through the conserved F or W. The D gene is left open where the match is weak. A row's size may be missing; if present it is once, few, many or a size class.

cdr3_aa cdr3_nt j_call v_call d_call clone_size
CASRRQGNSDEQFF TGTGCCAGCAGAAGACAGGGTAATAGTGATGAGCAGTTCTTC TRBJ2-1 TRBV6-5 TRBD1 .
CASSSGDSYNSPLHF TGTGCCAGCAGCTCCGGGGACTCCTATAATTCACCCCTCCACTTT TRBJ1-6 TRBV3-1/TRBV3-2 . .
CASSPEGQGVFSGANVLTF TGTGCCAGCTCACCAGAAGGACAGGGGGTCTTCTCTGGGGCCAACGTCCTGACTTTC TRBJ2-6 TRBV18 TRBD1 .
CASSPPAGTDTQYF TGCGCCAGCAGCCCCCCGGCGGGGACAGATACGCAGTATTTT TRBJ2-3 TRBV5-1 . .
CASFGDSFWGYNEQFF TGCGCCAGCTTTGGGGACTCCTTTTGGGGATACAATGAGCAGTTCTTC TRBJ2-1 TRBV5-1 . .
CASSDTSRGTQYF TGCGCCAGCAGCGATACTAGTCGGGGTACGCAGTATTTT TRBJ2-3 TRBV4-1 . .
CASSFGSSNQPQHF TGTGCCAGCAGTTTCGGTTCCTCAAATCAGCCCCAGCATTTT TRBJ1-5 TRBV27 . .
CATSSERSPGANVLTF TGTGCCACCAGCTCTGAACGGAGTCCTGGGGCCAACGTCCTGACTTTC TRBJ2-6 TRBV15 . .
CSVEVHGSGRADTQYF TGCAGCGTTGAAGTCCATGGTAGCGGGAGGGCGGATACGCAGTATTTT TRBJ2-3 TRBV29-1 TRBD2 .
CASSNSGGAPSYEQYF TGTGCCAGCAGTAATAGCGGGGGGGCCCCCTCCTACGAGCAGTACTTC TRBJ2-7 TRBV5-4 TRBD2 .
CASTRDRGAYEQYF TGTGCCAGCACCAGGGACAGGGGGGCCTACGAGCAGTACTTC TRBJ2-7 TRBV6-5 TRBD1 .
CASSPNRQGAWDGYTF TGTGCCAGTAGTCCGAACCGACAGGGGGCTTGGGATGGCTACACCTTC TRBJ1-2 TRBV19 TRBD1 .
CASSTGTANTGELFF TGCGCCAGCAGTACCGGGACAGCGAACACCGGGGAGCTGTTTTTT TRBJ2-2 TRBV10-1 TRBD1 .
CASSFLAGTYNEQFF TGTGCCAGCAGCTTTCTAGCGGGGACCTACAATGAGCAGTTCTTC TRBJ2-1 TRBV5-5 TRBD2 .
CASSQVTGGNSYEQYF TGTGCCAGCAGCCAGGTAACGGGGGGAAACTCCTACGAGCAGTACTTC TRBJ2-7 TRBV7-8 TRBD2 .
CASSPGGTEAFF TGTGCCAGCAGTCCGGGGGGCACTGAAGCTTTCTTT TRBJ1-1 TRBV12-3/TRBV12-4 . few